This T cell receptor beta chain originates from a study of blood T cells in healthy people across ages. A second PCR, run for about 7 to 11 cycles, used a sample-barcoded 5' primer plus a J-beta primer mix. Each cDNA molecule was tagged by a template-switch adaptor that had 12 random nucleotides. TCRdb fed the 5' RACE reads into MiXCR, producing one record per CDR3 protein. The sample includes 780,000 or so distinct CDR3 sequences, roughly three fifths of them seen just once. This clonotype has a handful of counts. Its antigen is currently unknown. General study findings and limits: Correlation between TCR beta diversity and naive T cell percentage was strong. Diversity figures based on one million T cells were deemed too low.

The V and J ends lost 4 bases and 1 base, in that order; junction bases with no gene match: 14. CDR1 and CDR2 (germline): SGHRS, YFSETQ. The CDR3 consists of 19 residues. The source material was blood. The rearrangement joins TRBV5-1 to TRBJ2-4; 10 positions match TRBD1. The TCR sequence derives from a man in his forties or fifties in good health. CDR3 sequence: CASSDRPGQGVGAKNIQYF. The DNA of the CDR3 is TGCGCCAGCAGCGATCGTCCTGGACAGGGGGTCGGGGCCAAAAACATTCAGTACTTC.